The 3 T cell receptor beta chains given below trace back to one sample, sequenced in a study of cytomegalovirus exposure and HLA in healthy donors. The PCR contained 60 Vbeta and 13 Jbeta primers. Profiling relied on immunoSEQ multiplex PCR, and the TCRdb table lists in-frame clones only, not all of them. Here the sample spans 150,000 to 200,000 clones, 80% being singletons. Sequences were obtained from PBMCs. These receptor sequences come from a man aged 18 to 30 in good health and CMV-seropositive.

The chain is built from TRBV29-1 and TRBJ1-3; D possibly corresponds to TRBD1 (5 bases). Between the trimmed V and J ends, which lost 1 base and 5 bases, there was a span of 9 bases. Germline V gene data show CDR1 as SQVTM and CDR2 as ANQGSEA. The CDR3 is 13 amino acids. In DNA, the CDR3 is TGCAGCGTTGAAGCGGGGGTCCGAAACACCATATATTTT. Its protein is CSVEAGVRNTIYF.

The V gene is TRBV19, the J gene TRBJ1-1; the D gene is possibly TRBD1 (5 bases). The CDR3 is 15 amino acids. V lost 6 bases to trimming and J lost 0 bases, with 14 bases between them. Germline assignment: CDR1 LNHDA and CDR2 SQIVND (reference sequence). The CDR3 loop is CASRHRSAMNTEAFF. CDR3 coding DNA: TGTGCCAGTAGGCACAGGTCTGCCATGAACACTGAAGCTTTCTTT.

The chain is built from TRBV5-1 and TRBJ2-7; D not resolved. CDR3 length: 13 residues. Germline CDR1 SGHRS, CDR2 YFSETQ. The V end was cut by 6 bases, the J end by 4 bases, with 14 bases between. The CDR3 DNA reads TGCGCCAGCAAGGTAGACTTCACTTACGAGCAGTACTTC. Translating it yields CASKVDFTYEQYF.